This T cell receptor beta chain is drawn from a study of neurological immune-mediated disorders. The length of the CDR3 is 14 residues. V was clipped by 6 bases and J by 9 bases, with 15 bases between them. Germline V lookup: CDR1 ENHRY, CDR2 SYGVKD. This clonotype came up many times. Its antigen is unknown. cDNA was made by 5'RACE with 10-nucleotide random UMIs. MiXCR was run by TCRdb on the 5' RACE reads, yielding one entry per CDR3 protein. The table shows around 30,000 distinct CDR3 sequences, with around 1.5% occurring only once. Study-level points and caveats: Neither clinical nor MRI features showed any association with the multiple sclerosis repertoire cluster, and the authors stated that larger cohorts are needed. Multiple sclerosis was found to have the least TCR clonal expansion, below healthy controls, and HTLV-1-associated myelopathy the most. None of the CDR3 amino acid sequences found in expanded clones was shared across subjects. This suggests that the TCR-beta repertoires were private in all groups.

This sequence originates from a woman aged 25-40 years with multiple sclerosis. The V call is TRBV10-3, the J call TRBJ1-6; D is unclear. The sequencing sample was made of PBMCs. The CDR3 bases are TGTGCCATCAGAAATAGGAAAGATGGTTCACCCCTCCACTTT. This translates into CAIRNRKDGSPLHF.